Below, 21 T cell receptor beta chains from the same sample are listed, as sequenced in a study of T cell changes during pregnancy in multiple sclerosis. Here immunoSEQ multiplex PCR was the method, and the copy in TCRdb shows in-frame clones only, minus some. The sample comprises about 51,000 clones, roughly 93% of which are singletons, and around 1.9% rests with the top ten. The sample here was peripheral blood, taken in the second trimester of pregnancy. These receptors were collected from a female donor with multiple sclerosis, enrolled in a pregnancy study.

The V and J genes are TRBV25-1 and TRBJ2-7; D remains unclear. Per germline, CDR1 MGHDK and CDR2 SYGVNS. The ends were cut back, 5 bases at V and 5 bases at J, with 13 bases in the middle. This CDR3 region has 13 residues. CDR3 amino acids: CASSSGRGHEQYF. The CDR3, as DNA: TGTGCCAGCAGTTCCGGTCGAGGCCACGAGCAGTACTTC.

This chain links TRBV4-1 with TRBJ1-4, with TRBD1 identical over 7 bases. Looked up from germline, CDR1 is MGHRA and CDR2 is YSYEKL. The CDR3 runs to 14 residues. The V gene end was trimmed by 3 bases and the J gene end by 5 bases; junction bases not matched to a gene: 3. The CDR3 coding sequence is TGCGCCAGCAGCCAGACGGACAGGAATGAAAAACTGTTTTTT. This sequence encodes CASSQTDRNEKLFF.

This rearrangement joins TRBV28 to TRBJ2-7, with TRBD2 identical over 8 bases. The CDR3 is 20 residues long. Trimming took 6 bases from V and 3 from J; bases not matched to a gene: 25. The germline gives CDR1 MDHEN, CDR2 SYDVKM. The CDR3 loop is CASRLSRTGPPTSGDYEQYF. In DNA form, the CDR3 reads TGTGCCAGCAGGTTAAGCCGCACCGGCCCACCTACTAGCGGAGACTACGAGCAGTACTTC. Full variable domain (missing parts from reference TRBV28 and TRBJ2-7): DVKVTQSSRYLVKRTGEKVFLECVQDMDHENMFWYRQDPGLGLRLIYFSYDVKMKEKGDIPEGYSVSREKKERFSLILESASTNQTSMYLCASRLSRTGPPTSGDYEQYFGPGTRLTVT.

V gene TRBV4-3 combines with J gene TRBJ2-3; TRBD1 might be the D (6 bases). V was pared by 0 bases and J by 2 bases, with 9 bases between. The CDR3 covers 15 residues. The germline gives CDR1 LGHNA, CDR2 YSLEER. This CDR3 is CASSQEHRVTDTQYF. In DNA form, the CDR3 reads TGCGCCAGCAGCCAAGAACACAGGGTCACAGATACGCAGTATTTT.

The chain combines TRBV5-4 with TRBJ2-6, with D perhaps matching TRBD1 (5 bases). With 4 bases removed from V and 0 bases from J, the gap between germline ends came to 8 bases. The germline V gene has CDR1 SGHNT and CDR2 YYREEE (reference sequence). The CDR3 is 15 amino acids. CDR3 sequence reads: CASSQDNSGANVLTF. For the CDR3, the DNA is TGTGCCAGCAGCCAGGACAACTCTGGGGCCAACGTCCTGACTTTC.

The chain employs TRBV5-1 and TRBJ1-2; D is unresolved. V dropped 0 bases and J dropped 8 bases, with 11 bases sitting between them. Germline V gives CDR1 SGHRS, CDR2 YFSETQ. CDR3 length equals 13 residues. The chain's CDR3 is CASSLERPGGYTF. Here the CDR3 DNA reads TGCGCCAGCAGCTTGGAACGTCCGGGGGGCTACACCTTC.

The chain employs TRBV5-5 and TRBJ2-2, with TRBD1 as a possible D gene (6 bases). V was cut by 1 base and J by 3 bases, with 10 bases left in between. This CDR3 is built from 15 residues. CDR1 and CDR2 from the germline V gene are SGHKS and YYEKEE (reference sequence). CDR3 region: CASSLTGIYTGELFF. DNA of the CDR3: TGTGCCAGCAGCTTGACAGGGATCTACACCGGGGAGCTGTTTTTT.

V usage is TRBV9 and J usage is TRBJ2-6, with 11 positions matching TRBD2. The CDR3 is 19 amino acids. Germline V gene sequence: CDR1 SGDLS, CDR2 YYNGEE. J gave up 0 bases and V 2 bases, and 7 bases lay outside the gene matches. CDR3 sequence: CASSVGVAGGGSGANVLTF. Here the CDR3 DNA reads TGTGCCAGCAGCGTTGGTGTAGCGGGAGGGGGCTCTGGGGCCAACGTCCTGACTTTC.

This clone has only one observation. The genes are TRBV7-6 and TRBJ1-3, with 8 bases fitting TRBD1. This CDR3 region has 14 residues. Trimming removed 5 bases from V and 4 bases from J; junction bases left unmatched: 4. Germline V gene data show CDR1 as SGHVS and CDR2 as FNYEAQ. CDR3 sequence: CASSPTGAGNTIYF. The CDR3 DNA reads as TGTGCCAGCAGCCCGACAGGGGCGGGAAACACCATATATTTT.

V gene TRBV13 combines with J gene TRBJ2-1; 7 bases match TRBD1. V gave up 5 bases and J gave up 1 base; unmatched junction bases: 11. The CDR3 spans 17 residues. Germline CDR1 PRHDT, CDR2 FYEKMQ (reference sequence). The CDR3 DNA follows: TGTGCCAGCAGCCCTCGGGACAGAACTTCATCCTACAATGAGCAGTTCTTC. It is translated as CASSPRDRTSSYNEQFF.

J is TRBJ2-2 and V is TRBV6-5; D gene unclear. V gave up 2 bases and J gave up 7 bases, with 14 bases separating them. Germline V lookup: CDR1 MNHEY, CDR2 SVGAGI. CDR3 length: 15 amino acids. In DNA form, the CDR3 reads TGTGCCAGCAGTTACGACCCTCGGGTTGACGGGGAGCTGTTTTTT. Its protein is CASSYDPRVDGELFF.

The chain uses TRBV29-1 and TRBJ2-3; D remains unclear. Trimming shortened V by 3 bases and J by 6 bases, and 16 bases separated the two germline ends. The CDR3 consists of 14 residues. The germline V gene encodes CDR1 SQVTM and CDR2 ANQGSEA. CDR3 nucleotides: TGCAGCGTTGAGGGTGCAACAAGACTGGATACGCAGTATTTT. Amino acid sequence: CSVEGATRLDTQYF.

The chain carries TRBV5-6 and TRBJ2-3; D may be TRBD2 (7 bases). The CDR3 is 15 amino acids. CDR1 SGHDT and CDR2 YYEEEE come from the germline V gene. The V and J ends lost 0 bases and 2 bases respectively, with 10 bases between them. The CDR3 region has the DNA TGTGCCAGCAGCTTGGTGGGGGGGCCCACAGATACGCAGTATTTT. As protein: CASSLVGGPTDTQYF. Looking up the rest from reference TRBV5-6 and TRBJ2-3 gives the full variable domain: DAGVTQSPTHLIKTRGQQVTLRCSPKSGHDTVSWYQQALGQGPQFIFQYYEEEERQRGNFPDRFSGHQFPNYSSELNVNALLLGDSALYLCASSLVGGPTDTQYFGPGTRLTVL.

The J gene is TRBJ2-5, the V gene TRBV5-1; 7 nucleotides align to TRBD2. The end of the DNA fits TRBJ2-7 better, so the J call may be wrong. CDR3 size: 14 residues. The germline V gene encodes CDR1 SGHRS and CDR2 YFSETQ. CDR3 residues: CASSLVGGGYEQYF. As DNA, the CDR3 is TGCGCCAGCAGCTTGGTAGGCGGGGGCTACGAGCAGTACTTC.

This chain connects TRBV4-3 to TRBJ2-7; 13 bases fit TRBD2. Germline V gene data show CDR1 as LGHNA and CDR2 as YSLEER. This CDR3 contains 15 residues. V was clipped by 4 bases and J by 2 bases; unmatched bases: 2. CDR3 region: CASSPGTSGTYEQYF. CDR3 sequence (DNA): TGCGCCAGCAGCCCCGGGACTAGCGGGACCTACGAGCAGTACTTC.

The sample holds a few counts of this clone. The chain combines TRBV5-5 with TRBJ1-1, with D possibly being TRBD1 (5 bases). V shed 0 bases and J shed 1 base, with 10 bases lying between them. Germline V gene data show CDR1 as SGHKS and CDR2 as YYEKEE (reference sequence). The CDR3 totals 15 residues. The CDR3 here is CASSLVQVTNTEAFF. The DNA for the CDR3 is TGTGCCAGCAGCTTGGTACAGGTAACGAACACTGAAGCTTTCTTT.

The V gene is TRBV4-1, the J gene TRBJ2-7, with 8 bases fitting TRBD1. V shed 4 bases and J 2 bases; nucleotides not matched to a gene: 7. CDR3 length: 15 amino acids. CDR1 is MGHRA, CDR2 YSYEKL, per germline. The CDR3 sequence: CASSPGQGTPYEQYF. The CDR3 DNA follows: TGCGCCAGCAGCCCCGGACAGGGTACCCCCTACGAGCAGTACTTC.

This clone was seen just once. This chain links TRBV19 with TRBJ2-3, with D possibly matching TRBD2 (5 bases). The CDR3 has 13 residues. Germline CDR1 LNHDA, CDR2 SQIVND (reference sequence). Trimming stripped 3 bases from V and 2 bases from J, with 6 bases between. CDR3 region: CASSMDFTDTQYF. The CDR3, as DNA: TGTGCCAGTAGTATGGACTTCACAGATACGCAGTATTTT. The whole variable domain, filled in from reference TRBV19 and TRBJ2-3, reads DGGITQSPKYLFRKEGQNVTLSCEQNLNHDAMYWYRQDPGQGLRLIYYSQIVNDFQKGDIAEGYSVSREKKESFPLTVTSAQKNPTAFYLCASSMDFTDTQYFGPGTRLTVL.

The chain couples TRBV28 to TRBJ2-2, with D unclear. The CDR3 is made up of 13 amino acids. CDR1 and CDR2 (germline): MDHEN, SYDVKM. The ends were cut back, 3 bases at V and 9 bases at J, with 11 bases in the middle. The CDR3 loop reads CASSLMRTRELFF. Here the CDR3 DNA reads TGTGCCAGCAGTTTGATGCGAACCCGGGAGCTGTTTTTT.

This chain links TRBV2 with TRBJ1-5, with unresolved D. Trimming stripped 3 bases from V and 9 bases from J, with 12 bases between. Germline V gives CDR1 SNHLY, CDR2 FYNNEI. The CDR3 totals 13 residues. The CDR3 protein is CASSDRGIGPQHF. The DNA of the CDR3 is TGTGCCAGCAGTGATCGGGGTATAGGGCCCCAGCATTTT.

This clone was detected only once. This chain joins TRBV19 and TRBJ1-1; a possible D gene is TRBD1 (5 bases). The CDR3 totals 14 residues. V was shortened by 4 bases and J by 1 base, with 10 bases between the two germline ends. Germline lookup yields CDR1 LNHDA and CDR2 SQIVND (reference sequence). CDR3 in amino acids: CASSTRQQNTEAFF. In nucleotides, the CDR3 is TGTGCCAGTAGTACTCGACAGCAGAACACTGAAGCTTTCTTT.